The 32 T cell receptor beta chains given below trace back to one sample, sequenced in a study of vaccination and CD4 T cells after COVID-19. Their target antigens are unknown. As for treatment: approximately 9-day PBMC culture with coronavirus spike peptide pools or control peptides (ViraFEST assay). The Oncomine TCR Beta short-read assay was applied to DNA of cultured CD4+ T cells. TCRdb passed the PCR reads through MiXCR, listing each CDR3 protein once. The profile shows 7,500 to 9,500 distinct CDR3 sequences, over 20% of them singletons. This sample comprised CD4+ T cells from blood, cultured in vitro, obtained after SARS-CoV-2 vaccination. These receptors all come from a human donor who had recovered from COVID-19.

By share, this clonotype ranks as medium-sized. CDR3 sequence reads: CSARPRRGRNSYEQYF. In nucleotides, the CDR3 is TGCAGTGCTAGACCCCGGAGGGGGAGGAACTCCTACGAGCAGTACTTC. The V gene is TRBV20-1, the J gene TRBJ2-7, with D perhaps given as TRBD1 or TRBD2 (6 bases each). CDR3 length equals 16 residues. V lost 2 bases to trimming and J lost 0 bases, with 17 bases between them. Germline CDR1 reads DFQATT; CDR2 reads SNEGSKA (reference sequence).

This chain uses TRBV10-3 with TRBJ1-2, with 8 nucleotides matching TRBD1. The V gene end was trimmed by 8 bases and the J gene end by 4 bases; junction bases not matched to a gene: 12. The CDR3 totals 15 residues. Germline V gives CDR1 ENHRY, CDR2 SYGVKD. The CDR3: CAIGVPDRGIYGYTF. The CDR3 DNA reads TGTGCCATCGGGGTACCCGACAGGGGAATCTATGGCTACACCTTC.

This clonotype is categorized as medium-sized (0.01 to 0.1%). CDR3 in DNA: TGCAGTGCTACGCCTGAGGGGGGGCGCCGGTCCTACGAGCAGTACTTC. This codes for CSATPEGGRRSYEQYF. J is TRBJ2-7 and V is TRBV20-1, with D possibly TRBD2 on 7 matching bases. Trimming took 4 bases from V and 1 from J, leaving 20 bases between them. The CDR3 is made up of 16 amino acids. CDR1 is DFQATT and CDR2 is SNEGSKA in the germline V gene (reference sequence).

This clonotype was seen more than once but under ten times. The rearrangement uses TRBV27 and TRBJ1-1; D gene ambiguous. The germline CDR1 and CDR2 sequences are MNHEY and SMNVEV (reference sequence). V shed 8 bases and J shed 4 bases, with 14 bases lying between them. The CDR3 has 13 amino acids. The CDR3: CASSYKPGTEAFF. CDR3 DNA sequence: TGTGCCAGCTCCTACAAGCCAGGCACTGAAGCTTTCTTT.

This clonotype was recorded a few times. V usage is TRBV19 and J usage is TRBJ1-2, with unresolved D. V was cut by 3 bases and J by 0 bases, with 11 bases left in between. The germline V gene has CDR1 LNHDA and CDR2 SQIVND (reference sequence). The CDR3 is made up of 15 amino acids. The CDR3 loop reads CASSMGPGANYGYTF. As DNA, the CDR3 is TGTGCCAGTAGTATGGGCCCTGGAGCTAACTATGGCTACACCTTC.

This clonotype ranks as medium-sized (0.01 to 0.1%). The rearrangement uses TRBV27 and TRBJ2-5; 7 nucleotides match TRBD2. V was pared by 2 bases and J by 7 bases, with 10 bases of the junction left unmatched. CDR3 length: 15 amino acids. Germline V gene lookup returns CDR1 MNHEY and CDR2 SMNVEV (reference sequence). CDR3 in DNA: TGTGCCAGCAGTTTAGTCGGGACTACGCCCTGGACCCAGTACTTC. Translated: CASSLVGTTPWTQYF.

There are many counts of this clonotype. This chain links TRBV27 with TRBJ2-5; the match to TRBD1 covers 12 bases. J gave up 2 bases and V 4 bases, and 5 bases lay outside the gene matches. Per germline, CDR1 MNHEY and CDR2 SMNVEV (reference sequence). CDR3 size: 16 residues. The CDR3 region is CASSSPGQGAQETQYF. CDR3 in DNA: TGTGCCAGCAGTTCTCCGGGACAGGGGGCGCAAGAGACCCAGTACTTC.

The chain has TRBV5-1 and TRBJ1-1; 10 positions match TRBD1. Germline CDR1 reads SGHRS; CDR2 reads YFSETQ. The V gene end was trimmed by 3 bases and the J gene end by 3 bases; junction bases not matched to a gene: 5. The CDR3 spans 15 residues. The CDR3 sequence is CASSSSTGGYTEAFF. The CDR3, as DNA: TGCGCCAGCAGCTCTTCGACAGGGGGCTACACTGAAGCTTTCTTT. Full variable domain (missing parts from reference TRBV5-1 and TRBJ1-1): KAGVTQTPRYLIKTRGQQVTLSCSPISGHRSVSWYQQTPGQGLQFLFEYFSETQRNKGNFPGRFSGRQFSNSRSEMNVSTLELGDSALYLCASSSSTGGYTEAFFGQGTRLTVV.

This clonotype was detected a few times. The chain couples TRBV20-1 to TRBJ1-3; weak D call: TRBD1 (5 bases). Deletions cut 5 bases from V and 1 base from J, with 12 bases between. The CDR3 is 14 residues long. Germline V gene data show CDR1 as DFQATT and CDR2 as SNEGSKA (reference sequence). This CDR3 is CSAPDRKSGNTIYF. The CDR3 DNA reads TGCAGTGCTCCCGACAGAAAGTCTGGAAACACCATATATTTT.

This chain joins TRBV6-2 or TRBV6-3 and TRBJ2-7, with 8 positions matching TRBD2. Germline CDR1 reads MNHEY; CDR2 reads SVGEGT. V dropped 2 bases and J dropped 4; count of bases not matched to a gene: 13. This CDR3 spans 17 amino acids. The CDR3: CASSYTHTGTRSYEQYF. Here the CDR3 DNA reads TGTGCCAGCAGTTACACACACACCGGGACTAGGAGTTACGAGCAGTACTTC.

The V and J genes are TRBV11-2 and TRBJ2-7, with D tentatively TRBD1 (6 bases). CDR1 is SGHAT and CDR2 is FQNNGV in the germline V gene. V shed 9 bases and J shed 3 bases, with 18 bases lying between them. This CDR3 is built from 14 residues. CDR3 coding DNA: TGTGCCAGTGGAGGCCCAGGGGCGGACTACGAGCAGTACTTC. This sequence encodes CASGGPGADYEQYF.

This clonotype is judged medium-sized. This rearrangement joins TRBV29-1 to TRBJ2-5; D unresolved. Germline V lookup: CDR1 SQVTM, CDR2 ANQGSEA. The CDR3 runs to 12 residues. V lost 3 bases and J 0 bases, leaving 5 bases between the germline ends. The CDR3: CSVDSDQETQYF. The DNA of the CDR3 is TGCAGCGTTGACAGCGACCAAGAGACCCAGTACTTC.

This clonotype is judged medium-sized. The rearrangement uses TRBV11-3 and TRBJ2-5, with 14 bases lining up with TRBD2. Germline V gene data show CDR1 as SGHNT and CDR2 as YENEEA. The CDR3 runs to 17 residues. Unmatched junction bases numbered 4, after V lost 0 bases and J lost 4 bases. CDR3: CASSLDLGLAGVETQYF. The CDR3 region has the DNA TGTGCCAGCAGCTTAGATTTGGGACTAGCGGGAGTAGAGACCCAGTACTTC.

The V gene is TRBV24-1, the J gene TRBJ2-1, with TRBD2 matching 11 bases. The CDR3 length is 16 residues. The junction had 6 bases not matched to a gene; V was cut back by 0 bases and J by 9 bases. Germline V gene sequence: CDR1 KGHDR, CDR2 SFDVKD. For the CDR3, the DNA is TGTGCCACCAGTGATTTGGTGGCTAGCGGGAGGTCTGAGCAGTTCTTC. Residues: CATSDLVASGRSEQFF.

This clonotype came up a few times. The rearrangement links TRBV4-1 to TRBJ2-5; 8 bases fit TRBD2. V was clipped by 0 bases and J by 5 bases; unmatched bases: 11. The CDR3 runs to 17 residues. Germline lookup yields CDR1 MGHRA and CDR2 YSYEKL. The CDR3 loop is CASSQDGGTRRGETQYF. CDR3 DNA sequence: TGCGCCAGCAGCCAAGACGGTGGGACTAGGAGAGGGGAGACCCAGTACTTC.

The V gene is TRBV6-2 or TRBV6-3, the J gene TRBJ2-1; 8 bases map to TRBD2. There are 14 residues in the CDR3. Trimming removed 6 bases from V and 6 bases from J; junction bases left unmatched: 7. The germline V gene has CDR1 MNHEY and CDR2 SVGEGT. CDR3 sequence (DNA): TGTGCCAGCAGCCTAGGACTAGCAAGCAATGAGCAGTTCTTC. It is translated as CASSLGLASNEQFF.

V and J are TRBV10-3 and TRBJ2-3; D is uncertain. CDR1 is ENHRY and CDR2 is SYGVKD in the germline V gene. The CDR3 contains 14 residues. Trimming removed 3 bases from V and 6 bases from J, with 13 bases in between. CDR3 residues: CAISDARTLDTQYF. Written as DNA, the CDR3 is TGTGCCATCAGTGACGCCAGGACCTTGGATACGCAGTATTTT.

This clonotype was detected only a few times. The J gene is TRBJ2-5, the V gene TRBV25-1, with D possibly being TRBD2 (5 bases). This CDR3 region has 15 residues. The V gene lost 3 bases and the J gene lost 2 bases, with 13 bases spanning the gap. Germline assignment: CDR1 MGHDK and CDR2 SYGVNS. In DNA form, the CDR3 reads TGTGCCAGCAGTGACCCCCTTAGCGTGCAAGAGACCCAGTACTTC. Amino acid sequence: CASSDPLSVQETQYF.

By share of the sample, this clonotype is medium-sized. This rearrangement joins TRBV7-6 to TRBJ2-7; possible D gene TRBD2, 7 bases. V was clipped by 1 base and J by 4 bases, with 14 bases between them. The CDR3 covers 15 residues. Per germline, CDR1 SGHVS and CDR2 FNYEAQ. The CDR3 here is CASSLGGAGAYEQYF. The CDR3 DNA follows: TGTGCCAGCAGCTTAGGAGGGGCGGGGGCATACGAGCAGTACTTC. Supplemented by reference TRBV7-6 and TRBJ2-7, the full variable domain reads GAGVSQSPRYKVTKRGQDVALRCDPISGHVSLYWYRQALGQGPEFLTYFNYEAQQDKSGLPNDRFSAERPEGSISTLTIQRTEQRDSAMYRCASSLGGAGAYEQYFGPGTRLTVT.

CDR3 nucleotide sequence: TGTGCCAGTACCCGGGGGTTTGGGGACGAGCAGTACTTC. It translates to CASTRGFGDEQYF. The rearrangement joins TRBV19 to TRBJ2-7, with D perhaps TRBD2 (6 bases). The germline gives CDR1 LNHDA, CDR2 SQIVND (reference sequence). This CDR3 has 13 residues. The V end lost 7 bases, the J end lost 5 bases, and 15 bases lay between the germline ends.

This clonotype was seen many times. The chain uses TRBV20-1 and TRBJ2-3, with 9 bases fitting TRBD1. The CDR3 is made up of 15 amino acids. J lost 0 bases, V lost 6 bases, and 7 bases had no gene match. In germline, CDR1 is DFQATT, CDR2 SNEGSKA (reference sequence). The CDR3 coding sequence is TGCAGTGCGCGGACAGGGGCGGCGAGCACAGATACGCAGTATTTT. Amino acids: CSARTGAASTDTQYF.

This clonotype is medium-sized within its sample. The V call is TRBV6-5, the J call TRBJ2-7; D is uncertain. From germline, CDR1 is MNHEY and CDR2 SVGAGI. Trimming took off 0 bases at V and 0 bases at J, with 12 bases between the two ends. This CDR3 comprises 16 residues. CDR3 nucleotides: TGTGCCAGCAGTTACTCGGCAGCAGTACCCTCCTACGAGCAGTACTTC. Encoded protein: CASSYSAAVPSYEQYF.

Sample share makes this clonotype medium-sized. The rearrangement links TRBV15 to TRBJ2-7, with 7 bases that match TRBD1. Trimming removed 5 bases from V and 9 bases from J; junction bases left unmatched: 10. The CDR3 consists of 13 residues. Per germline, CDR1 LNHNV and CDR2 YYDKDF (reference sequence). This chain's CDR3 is CATSGRDREGQYF. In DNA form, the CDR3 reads TGTGCCACCAGCGGGAGAGACAGGGAAGGGCAGTACTTC.

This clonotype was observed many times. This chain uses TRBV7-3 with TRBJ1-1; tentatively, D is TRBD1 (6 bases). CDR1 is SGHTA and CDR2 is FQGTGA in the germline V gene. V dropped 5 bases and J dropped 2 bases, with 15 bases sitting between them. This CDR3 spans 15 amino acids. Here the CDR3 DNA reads TGTGCCAGCAGCATCCCCGGGACACGCAACACTGAAGCTTTCTTT. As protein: CASSIPGTRNTEAFF.

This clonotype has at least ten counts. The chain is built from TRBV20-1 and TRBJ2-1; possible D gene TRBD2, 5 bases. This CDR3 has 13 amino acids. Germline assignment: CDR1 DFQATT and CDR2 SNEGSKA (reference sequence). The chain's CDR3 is CSLSGGDYNEQFF. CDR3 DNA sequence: TGCAGCCTAAGCGGAGGCGATTACAATGAGCAGTTCTTC.

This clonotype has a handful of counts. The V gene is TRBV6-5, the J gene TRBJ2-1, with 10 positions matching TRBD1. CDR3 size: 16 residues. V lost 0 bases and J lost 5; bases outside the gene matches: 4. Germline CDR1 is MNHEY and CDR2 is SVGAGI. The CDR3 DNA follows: TGTGCCAGCAGTTACTCGGGACAGGGGTGGGACAATGAGCAGTTCTTC. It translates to CASSYSGQGWDNEQFF.

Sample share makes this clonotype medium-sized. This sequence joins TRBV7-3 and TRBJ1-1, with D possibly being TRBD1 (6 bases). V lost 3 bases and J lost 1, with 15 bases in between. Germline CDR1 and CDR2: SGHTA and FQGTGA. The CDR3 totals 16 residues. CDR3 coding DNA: TGTGCCAGCAGCTTCTTGGGGGGGCCGTCGAACACTGAAGCTTTCTTT. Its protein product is CASSFLGGPSNTEAFF.

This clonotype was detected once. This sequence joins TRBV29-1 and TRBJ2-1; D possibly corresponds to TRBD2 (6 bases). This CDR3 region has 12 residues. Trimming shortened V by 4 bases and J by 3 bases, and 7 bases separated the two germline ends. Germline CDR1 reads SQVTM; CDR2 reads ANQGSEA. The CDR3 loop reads CSVGGVYNEQFF. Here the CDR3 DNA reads TGCAGCGTTGGGGGGGTCTACAATGAGCAGTTCTTC.

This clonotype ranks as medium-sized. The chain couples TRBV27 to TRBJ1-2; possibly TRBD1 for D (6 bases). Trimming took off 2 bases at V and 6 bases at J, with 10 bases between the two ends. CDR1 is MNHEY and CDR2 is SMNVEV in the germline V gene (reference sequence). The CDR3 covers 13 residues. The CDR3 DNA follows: TGTGCCAGCAGTTTACAGGGGACCGATGGCTACACCTTC. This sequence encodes CASSLQGTDGYTF.

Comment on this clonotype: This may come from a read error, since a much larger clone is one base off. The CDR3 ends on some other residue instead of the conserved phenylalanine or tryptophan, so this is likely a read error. The CDR3 DNA reads TGTGCCAGCAGCTTAGGGATACAAGAGACCCAGTACCTC. Its protein product is CASSLGIQETQYL. This chain uses TRBV7-6 with TRBJ2-5; no clear D gene. The CDR3 totals 13 residues. Germline CDR1 SGHVS, CDR2 FNYEAQ. Trimming shortened V by 1 base and J by 2 bases, and 5 bases separated the two germline ends.

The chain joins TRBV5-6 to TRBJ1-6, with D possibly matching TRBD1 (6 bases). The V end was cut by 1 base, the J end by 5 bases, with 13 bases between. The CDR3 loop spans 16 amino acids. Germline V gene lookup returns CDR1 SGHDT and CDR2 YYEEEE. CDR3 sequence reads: CASSLTGTSHNSPLHF. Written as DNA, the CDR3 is TGTGCCAGCAGCTTGACTGGGACAAGCCATAATTCACCCCTCCACTTT.

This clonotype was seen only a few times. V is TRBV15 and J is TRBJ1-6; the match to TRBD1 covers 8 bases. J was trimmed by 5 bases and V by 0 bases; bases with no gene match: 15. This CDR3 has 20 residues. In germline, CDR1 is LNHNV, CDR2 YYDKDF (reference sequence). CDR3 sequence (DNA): TGTGCCACCAGCAGAGATTATATAGCAGGGGGCGCATCTGATAATTCACCCCTCCACTTT. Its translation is CATSRDYIAGGASDNSPLHF. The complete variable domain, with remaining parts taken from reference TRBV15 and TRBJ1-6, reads DAMVIQNPRYQVTQFGKPVTLSCSQTLNHNVMYWYQQKSSQAPKLLFHYYDKDFNNEADTPDNFQSRRPNTSFCFLDIRSPGLGDTAMYLCATSRDYIAGGASDNSPLHFGNGTRLTVT.